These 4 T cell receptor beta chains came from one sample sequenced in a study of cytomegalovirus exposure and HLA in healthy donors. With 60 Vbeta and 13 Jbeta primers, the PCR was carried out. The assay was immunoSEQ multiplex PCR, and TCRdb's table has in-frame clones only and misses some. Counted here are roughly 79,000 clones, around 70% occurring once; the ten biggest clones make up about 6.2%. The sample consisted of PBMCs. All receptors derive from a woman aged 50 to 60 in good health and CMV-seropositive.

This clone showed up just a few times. CDR3 DNA sequence: TGTGCCACCAGCAGAGAAAGGAGCGGAGGCACAGATACGCAGTATTTT. Protein product: CATSRERSGGTDTQYF. This sequence joins TRBV15 and TRBJ2-3; TRBD2 is a possible D gene (5 bases). V shed 0 bases and J shed 1 base, with 11 bases lying between them. The CDR3 is 16 amino acids. CDR1 and CDR2 from the germline V gene are LNHNV and YYDKDF (reference sequence). The variable domain in full, with the rest retrieved from reference TRBV15 and TRBJ2-3, is DAMVIQNPRYQVTQFGKPVTLSCSQTLNHNVMYWYQQKSSQAPKLLFHYYDKDFNNEADTPDNFQSRRPNTSFCFLDIRSPGLGDTAMYLCATSRERSGGTDTQYFGPGTRLTVL.

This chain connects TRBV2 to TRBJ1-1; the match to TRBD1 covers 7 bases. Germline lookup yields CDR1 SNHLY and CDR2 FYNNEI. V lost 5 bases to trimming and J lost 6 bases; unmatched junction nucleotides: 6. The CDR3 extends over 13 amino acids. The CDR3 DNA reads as TGTGCCAGCAGTCTTGGGACAGCCTCTGAAGCTTTCTTT. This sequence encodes CASSLGTASEAFF.

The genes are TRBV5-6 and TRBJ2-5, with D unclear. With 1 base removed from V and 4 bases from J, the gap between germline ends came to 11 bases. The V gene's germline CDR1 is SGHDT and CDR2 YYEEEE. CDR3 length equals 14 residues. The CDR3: CASSLWNRRETQYF. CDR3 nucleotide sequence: TGTGCCAGCAGCTTGTGGAACAGAAGAGAGACCCAGTACTTC.

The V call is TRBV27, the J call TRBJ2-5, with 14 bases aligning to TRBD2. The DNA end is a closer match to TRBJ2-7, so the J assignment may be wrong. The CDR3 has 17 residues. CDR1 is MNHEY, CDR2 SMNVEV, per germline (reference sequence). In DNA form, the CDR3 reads TGTGCCAGCAGTTTATATGGGACTAGCGGGAGATATTACGAGCAGTACTTC. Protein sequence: CASSLYGTSGRYYEQYF.